This TCR beta chain was profiled in a study of blood T cell repertoires in COVID-19. A few counts support this clone. Only in-frame clones appear in the TCRdb table, and some are missing; sequencing was by immunoSEQ multiplex PCR. The sample lists about 200,000 clones, around 80% seen once, with around 7.4% in the top ten. The CDR3 is 16 residues long. The V end lost 1 base, the J end lost 4 bases, and 16 bases lay between the germline ends. Per the germline V gene, CDR1 is LNHDA and CDR2 is SQIVND (reference sequence). What was sequenced was PBMCs or T cells enriched from blood (not recorded which). This chain links TRBV19 with TRBJ2-5; D is ambiguous. The TCR sequence derives from a woman between 35 and 50 years old with acute COVID-19. CDR3 protein: CASSIVGSRVGETQYF. The DNA for the CDR3 is TGTGCCAGTAGTATAGTGGGTAGCCGTGTGGGAGAGACCCAGTACTTC. The variable domain in full, completed from reference TRBV19 and TRBJ2-5, reads DGGITQSPKYLFRKEGQNVTLSCEQNLNHDAMYWYRQDPGQGLRLIYYSQIVNDFQKGDIAEGYSVSREKKESFPLTVTSAQKNPTAFYLCASSIVGSRVGETQYFGPGTRLLVL.